This TCR beta chain was documented in a study of molecular identifiers for immune sequencing clone quantification. Study outcomes and limitations: Clones with over 20 RNA copies captured over 99% of effector molecules but under 1% of naive ones. Because of identical TCR molecules sharing a barcode, sizes of highly expanded clones could be underestimated.

A word on this clonotype: What it binds is unknown.

Trimming left V 5 bases short and J 1 base short, with 13 bases between. Germline V gene data show CDR1 as SGHNT and CDR2 as YENEEA. This CDR3 contains 15 residues. Library preparation followed earlier protocols using designated TCR primers. MiXCR, run by TCRdb on the PCR reads, gives a single entry per CDR3 protein. There are tens of thousands of distinct CDR3 sequences in the sample; around 25% occur only once, and 0.75% to 0.9% lies in the top ten. The rearrangement joins TRBV11-3 to TRBJ2-3; no firm D call. Input material: naive CD8+ T cells from blood, with Jurkat cell RNA spiked in. Indicated subset: FACS-sorted CD8+CD4-CCR7+CD45RA+ naive T cells. This TCR derives from a human donor in good health. Some libraries in this study had Jurkat cell RNA spiked in. CDR3 residues: CASSLTGFRTDTQYF. CDR3 DNA: TGTGCCAGCAGCCTAACGGGCTTTCGCACAGATACGCAGTATTTT.